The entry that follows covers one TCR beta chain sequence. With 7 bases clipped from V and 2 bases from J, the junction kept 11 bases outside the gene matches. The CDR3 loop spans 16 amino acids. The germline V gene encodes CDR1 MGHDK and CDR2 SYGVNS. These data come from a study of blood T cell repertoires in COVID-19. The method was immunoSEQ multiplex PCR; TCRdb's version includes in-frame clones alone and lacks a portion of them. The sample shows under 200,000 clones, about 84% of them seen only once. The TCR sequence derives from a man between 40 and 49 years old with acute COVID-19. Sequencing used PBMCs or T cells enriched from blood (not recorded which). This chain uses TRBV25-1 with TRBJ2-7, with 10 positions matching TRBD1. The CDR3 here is CASTTSGGTGAYEQYF. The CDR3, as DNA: TGTGCCAGCACAACCTCGGGGGGGACAGGGGCCTACGAGCAGTACTTC.